Following are 21 T cell receptor beta chains from one sample sequenced in a study of T cells after yellow fever vaccination. From the 5' RACE reads, TCRdb called clonotypes with MiXCR, one entry per CDR3 protein. This table has hundreds of thousands of distinct CDR3 sequences, roughly a sixth appearing once. This material consisted of PBMCs, taken before the yellow fever booster vaccination. All receptors derive from a man aged 18 to 30 who received the YFV17D yellow fever vaccine.

The chain has TRBV7-9 and TRBJ2-1, with D possibly matching TRBD2 (6 bases). This CDR3 spans 13 amino acids. Trimming cost V 3 bases and J 7 bases, with 10 bases left between them. Germline CDR1 and CDR2: SEHNR and FQNEAQ (reference sequence). The CDR3 region has the DNA TGTGCCAGCAGCTTGGGGACTTTTAATGAGCAGTTCTTC. Its protein product is CASSLGTFNEQFF.

Note on this clonotype: One end of the junction fails to match germline, which may point to a read error. The rearrangement joins TRBV5-5 to TRBJ2-3; D remains unclear. CDR3 length: 14 residues. The germline CDR1 and CDR2 sequences are SGHKS and YYEKEE (reference sequence). The CDR3 region is CASSFGRPTDTQYF. In DNA, the CDR3 is TGTGCCAGCAGCTTCGGCAGGCCCACAGATACGCAGTATTTC.

V gene TRBV12-3 or TRBV12-4 combines with J gene TRBJ2-3, with D unclear. The CDR3 covers 14 residues. Trimming took 5 bases from V and 1 from J, leaving 10 bases between them. Here the CDR3 DNA reads TGTGCCAGCAGTCCCGCCGTGGGCACAGATACGCAGTATTTT. Amino acid sequence: CASSPAVGTDTQYF.

V is TRBV11-3 and J is TRBJ2-3; D is undetermined. This CDR3 comprises 13 residues. Trimming shortened V by 4 bases and J by 5 bases, and 10 bases separated the two germline ends. Germline CDR1 reads SGHNT; CDR2 reads YENEEA. Here the CDR3 DNA reads TGTGCCAGCAGCTCGAAATCGGGAGATACGCAGTATTTT. Its translation: CASSSKSGDTQYF.

The rearrangement uses TRBV7-2 and TRBJ2-5, with 7 bases fitting TRBD2. J lost 3 bases, V lost 4 bases, and 5 bases had no gene match. The CDR3 is made up of 14 amino acids. Germline V lookup: CDR1 SGHTA, CDR2 FQGNSA. The CDR3 protein is CASSYRSGEETQYF. The CDR3 nucleotides read TGTGCCAGCAGCTATCGAAGCGGGGAAGAGACCCAGTACTTC.

A few counts support this clonotype. The chain is built from TRBV5-1 and TRBJ2-3; the D is unclear. The V end was cut by 7 bases, the J end by 1 base, with 25 bases between. This CDR3 contains 18 residues. Germline values: CDR1 SGHRS, CDR2 YFSETQ. The chain's CDR3 is CASHPQKRVLGGTDTQYF. The CDR3 DNA follows: TGCGCCAGCCATCCCCAGAAAAGAGTGCTGGGTGGCACAGATACGCAGTATTTT.

The J gene is TRBJ1-2, the V gene TRBV12-3 or TRBV12-4; the D gene is possibly TRBD1 (6 bases). The V end lost 3 bases, the J end lost 2 bases, and 10 bases lay between the germline ends. The CDR3 has 14 residues. CDR3 protein: CASSFGQLNYGYTF. The CDR3 nucleotides read TGTGCCAGCAGTTTTGGACAGTTAAACTATGGCTACACCTTC.

The V call is TRBV7-9, the J call TRBJ2-1; D tentatively fits TRBD1 or TRBD2 (7 bases each). The length of the CDR3 is 14 residues. CDR1 is SEHNR, CDR2 FQNEAQ, per germline (reference sequence). Trimming removed 11 bases from V and 0 bases from J, with 14 bases in between. The CDR3 region has the DNA TGTGCCGGGGGGAGGGGGCGCTCCTACAATGAGCAGTTCTTC. Residues: CAGGRGRSYNEQFF.

A few counts support this clonotype. The chain's CDR3 is CSAKLRESEQYV. CDR3 bases: TGCAGTGCTAAGTTAAGGGAGTCCGAGCAGTACGTC. The chain has TRBV20-1 and TRBJ2-7; possible D gene TRBD2, 5 bases. Germline V CDR1 and CDR2: DFQATT, SNEGSKA (reference sequence). This CDR3 contains 12 residues. The V end lost 4 bases, the J end lost 6 bases, and 13 bases lay between the germline ends.

The chain couples TRBV4-1 to TRBJ2-5, with D unclear. Trimming took 6 bases from V and 5 from J, leaving 22 bases between them. Germline values: CDR1 MGHRA, CDR2 YSYEKL. The CDR3 runs to 16 residues. The CDR3 sequence is CASSGDGFSAPETQYF. CDR3 DNA: TGCGCCAGCAGTGGAGACGGGTTCTCTGCGCCCGAGACCCAGTACTTC.

This chain joins TRBV12-3 or TRBV12-4 and TRBJ1-6; 11 bases are shared with TRBD1. CDR3 length: 18 amino acids. The V gene end was trimmed by 6 bases and the J gene end by 8 bases; junction bases not matched to a gene: 15. As DNA, the CDR3 is TGTGCCAGCAGCCTGAGGACAGGGGGCGCGTTTCTTCATTCACCCCTCCACTTT. Residues: CASSLRTGGAFLHSPLHF.

The chain uses TRBV6-5 and TRBJ2-2; the match to TRBD1 covers 7 bases. The CDR3 sequence is 16 residues long. Germline V gene data show CDR1 as MNHEY and CDR2 as SVGAGI. The junction had 5 bases not matched to a gene; V was cut back by 0 bases and J by 4 bases. CDR3 nucleotide sequence: TGTGCCAGCAGTTACTCAACAGGGGTCCTCACCGGGGAGCTGTTTTTT. It codes for CASSYSTGVLTGELFF.

The V and J genes are TRBV3-1 and TRBJ2-2, with 10 bases lining up with TRBD2. The CDR3 loop spans 15 amino acids. CDR1 and CDR2 from the germline V gene are LGHDT and YNNKEL (reference sequence). With 6 bases clipped from V and 3 bases from J, the junction kept 4 bases outside the gene matches. CDR3 region: CASRRAGGDTGELFF. In nucleotides, the CDR3 is TGTGCCAGCAGGAGAGCGGGGGGGGACACCGGGGAGCTGTTTTTT.

This clonotype was recorded a few times. CDR3 in DNA: TGTGCCAGCAGCCAAGAACGTCGACAAGAGACCCAGTACTTC. It is translated as CASSQERRQETQYF. V gene TRBV4-2 combines with J gene TRBJ2-5; D not certain. The CDR3 consists of 14 residues. Trimming left V 0 bases short and J 2 bases short, with 7 bases between. The germline V gene encodes CDR1 LGHNA and CDR2 YNFKEQ.

V gene TRBV24-1 combines with J gene TRBJ2-7; 8 bases match TRBD1. J lost 0 bases, V lost 4 bases, and 10 bases had no gene match. The CDR3 spans 17 residues. Germline V CDR1 and CDR2: KGHDR, SFDVKD. The CDR3 loop reads CATSDTTGTGSSYEQYV. The CDR3 DNA is TGTGCCACCAGTGACACCACCGGGACAGGCTCCTCCTACGAGCAGTACGTC.

This clonotype was detected only a few times. The chain combines TRBV20-1 with TRBJ2-5, with TRBD2 matching over 7 bases. Germline CDR1 reads DFQATT; CDR2 reads SNEGSKA (reference sequence). CDR3 size: 13 residues. V shed 6 bases, J shed 5 bases, and the junction held 9 bases outside the gene matches. The CDR3 DNA reads as TGCAGTGCACCAGGGACTAACGGGGAGACCCAGTACTTC. Its protein is CSAPGTNGETQYF.

The chain employs TRBV5-1 and TRBJ2-1; D call uncertain. The CDR3 runs to 17 residues. The ends were cut back, 4 bases at V and 5 bases at J, with 22 bases in the middle. Germline V gene data show CDR1 as SGHRS and CDR2 as YFSETQ. In nucleotides, the CDR3 is TGCGCCAGCAGCCGAGGAGACCACATGTTCATAAACAATGAGCAGTTCTTC. Residues: CASSRGDHMFINNEQFF. The full variable domain, rest sourced from reference TRBV5-1 and TRBJ2-1, is KAGVTQTPRYLIKTRGQQVTLSCSPISGHRSVSWYQQTPGQGLQFLFEYFSETQRNKGNFPGRFSGRQFSNSRSEMNVSTLELGDSALYLCASSRGDHMFINNEQFFGPGTRLTVL.

The rearrangement links TRBV7-2 to TRBJ1-6, with TRBD1 matching over 7 bases. Germline V CDR1 and CDR2: SGHTA, FQGNSA. V shed 1 base, J shed 6 bases, and the junction held 6 bases outside the gene matches. This CDR3 is 16 amino acids long. CDR3 in DNA: TGTGCCAGCAGCTTAGGCTGGGACAGCCCTAATTCACCCCTCCACTTT. Amino acid sequence: CASSLGWDSPNSPLHF.

The chain couples TRBV5-4 to TRBJ2-7; D ambiguous. Germline CDR1 is SGHNT and CDR2 is YYREEE (reference sequence). V was clipped by 1 base and J by 5 bases, with 13 bases between them. This CDR3 is 14 amino acids long. The CDR3 nucleotides read TGTGCCAGCAGCTTGTTAAAGGGAACACACGAGCAGTACTTC. This sequence encodes CASSLLKGTHEQYF.

The chain is built from TRBV24-1 and TRBJ1-5, with 7 bases identical to TRBD1. Trimming cost V 2 bases and J 6 bases; bases outside gene matches: 9. Per germline, CDR1 KGHDR and CDR2 SFDVKD. The CDR3 extends over 16 amino acids. The CDR3 loop reads CATSDSRTGRFQPQHF. The CDR3 DNA reads TGTGCCACCAGTGATTCCAGGACAGGACGGTTTCAGCCCCAGCATTTT.

The chain has TRBV5-1 and TRBJ1-4, with D unclear. Trimming cost V 3 bases and J 6 bases, with 12 bases left between them. Germline V CDR1 and CDR2: SGHRS, YFSETQ. The CDR3 covers 14 residues. The CDR3 DNA reads TGCGCCAGCAGCTGGACGAGTCCGGATGAAAAACTGTTTTTT. Its protein is CASSWTSPDEKLFF.